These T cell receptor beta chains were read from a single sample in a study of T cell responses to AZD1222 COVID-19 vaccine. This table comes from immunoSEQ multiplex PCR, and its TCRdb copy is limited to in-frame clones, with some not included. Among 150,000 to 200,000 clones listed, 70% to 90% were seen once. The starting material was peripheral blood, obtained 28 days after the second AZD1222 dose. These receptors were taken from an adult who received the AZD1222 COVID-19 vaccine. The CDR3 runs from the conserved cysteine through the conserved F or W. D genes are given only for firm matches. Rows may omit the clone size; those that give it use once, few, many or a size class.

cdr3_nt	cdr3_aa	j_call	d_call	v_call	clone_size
TGTGCCAGCAGCTTAACGCCGGAGACCCAGTACTTC	CASSLTPETQYF	TRBJ2-5	.	TRBV7-9	.
TGTGCCAGCAGCTTAGATATAACAACTTCGGAGACCCAGTACTTC	CASSLDITTSETQYF	TRBJ2-5	.	TRBV7-2	.
TGTGCCAGTAGTAACGCCGGGAGGGCTAATGAAAAACTGTTTTTT	CASSNAGRANEKLFF	TRBJ1-4	.	TRBV19	.
TGTGCCAGCACGGGACAGGGGGCGCAGACCGGGGAGCTGTTTTTT	CASTGQGAQTGELFF	TRBJ2-2	TRBD1	TRBV6-5	.
TGTGCCAGCAGTTTAGGCTCGGGCTTGGGGACTGAAGCTTTCTTT	CASSLGSGLGTEAFF	TRBJ1-1	.	TRBV28	.
TGTGCCAGCAGCCAAGGGGACAGGGCTTACAATCAGCCCCAGCATTTT	CASSQGDRAYNQPQHF	TRBJ1-5	TRBD1	TRBV3-1/TRBV3-2	.
TGTGCCAGTAGTAGTTCCAGGGAGGACAATGAGCAGTTCTTC	CASSSSREDNEQFF	TRBJ2-1	.	TRBV19	.
TGTGCCACCACCTCCGGGACAGGGGGCACGTACACTGAAGCTTTCTTT	CATTSGTGGTYTEAFF	TRBJ1-1	TRBD1	TRBV19	.
TGTGCCAGCAGCCAAGAGGCGACCCATGAGGATGAGCAGTTCTTC	CASSQEATHEDEQFF	TRBJ2-1	.	TRBV3-1/TRBV3-2	.
TGTGCCAGTAGAGAACTTGGACGGACGGGGGATACGCAGTATTTT	CASRELGRTGDTQYF	TRBJ2-3	.	TRBV19	.
TGTGCCAGCTCACCACGACTAGCGGGGGGGGGCGATGAGCAGTTCTTC	CASSPRLAGGGDEQFF	TRBJ2-1	TRBD2	TRBV18	.
TGTGCCAGCAGCCAAGACGGACGCTATGGCTACACCTTC	CASSQDGRYGYTF	TRBJ1-2	.	TRBV3-1/TRBV3-2	.
TGTGCCAGCAGCCATGGGGTTCCTGGAAACACCATATATTTT	CASSHGVPGNTIYF	TRBJ1-3	.	TRBV3-1/TRBV3-2	.
TGTGCCAGTAGTACCGTCGAGGGGAGGGGAGAGACCCAGTACTTC	CASSTVEGRGETQYF	TRBJ2-5	TRBD2	TRBV19	.
TGTGCCAGTAACCCGGGACAGGGGGTCGCCACCTTC	CASNPGQGVATF	TRBJ1-2	TRBD1	TRBV19	.
TGTGCCACCAGCAGAGACAGGGTAGGTGAGCAGTTCTTC	CATSRDRVGEQFF	TRBJ2-1	.	TRBV15	.
TGCAGCGTGGGGGGACAGACGTATGGCTACACCTTC	CSVGGQTYGYTF	TRBJ1-2	TRBD1	TRBV29-1	.
TGTGCCTGGCGCCTCGGGACAGGGGTCAATGAGCAGTTCTTC	CAWRLGTGVNEQFF	TRBJ2-1	TRBD1	TRBV30	.
TGTGCCAGCTCACCAAAGGGACTCTTTAACTATGGCTACACCTTC	CASSPKGLFNYGYTF	TRBJ1-2	.	TRBV18	once
TGTGCCAGCAGCCAAGGTGTGACTAGCGGCGTCGAGCAGTACTTC	CASSQGVTSGVEQYF	TRBJ2-7	TRBD2	TRBV3-1/TRBV3-2	.
TGTGCCAGCAGTTTTAACAGGGGCTATGGCTACACCTTC	CASSFNRGYGYTF	TRBJ1-2	TRBD1	TRBV28	.